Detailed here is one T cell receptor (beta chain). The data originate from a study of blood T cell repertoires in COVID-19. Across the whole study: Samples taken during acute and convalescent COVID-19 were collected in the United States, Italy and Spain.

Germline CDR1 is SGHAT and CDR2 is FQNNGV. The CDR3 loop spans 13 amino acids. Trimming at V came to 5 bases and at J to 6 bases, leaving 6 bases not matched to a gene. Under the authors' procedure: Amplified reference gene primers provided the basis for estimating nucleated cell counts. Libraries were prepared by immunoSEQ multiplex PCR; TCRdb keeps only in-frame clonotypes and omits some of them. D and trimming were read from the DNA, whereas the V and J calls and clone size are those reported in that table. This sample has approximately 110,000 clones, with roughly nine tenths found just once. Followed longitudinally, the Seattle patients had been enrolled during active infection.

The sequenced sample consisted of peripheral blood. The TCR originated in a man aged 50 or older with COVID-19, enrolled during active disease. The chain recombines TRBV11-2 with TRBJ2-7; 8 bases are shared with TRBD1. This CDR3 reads CASSGQGWGEQYF. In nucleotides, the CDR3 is TGTGCCAGCAGCGGACAGGGTTGGGGCGAGCAGTACTTC.